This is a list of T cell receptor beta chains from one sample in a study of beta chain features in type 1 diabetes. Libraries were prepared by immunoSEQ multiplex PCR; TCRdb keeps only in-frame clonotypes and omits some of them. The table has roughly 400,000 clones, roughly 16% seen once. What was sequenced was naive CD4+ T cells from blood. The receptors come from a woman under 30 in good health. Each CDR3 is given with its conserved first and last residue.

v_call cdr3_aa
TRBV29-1 CSGQLIAGTTDTQYF
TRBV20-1 CSVGGNTEAFF
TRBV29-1 CSAAGALETQYF
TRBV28 CASSHYNEQFF
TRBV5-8 CASSGTSGSIQETQYF
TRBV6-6 CASSRVGETQYF
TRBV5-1 CASSRGTSGGSYEQYF
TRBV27 CATRRDGTGIYGYTF
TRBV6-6 CASAREPRQETQYF
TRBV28 CASSSPGTLYEQYF
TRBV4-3 CASSPGRSNTEAFF
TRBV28 CASSVGSLAGAYEQYF
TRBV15 CATSRALAGYEQYF
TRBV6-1 CASSEWSDTEAFF
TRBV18 CASSPGTGPYEQYF
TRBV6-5 CASSYSSGGGQPQHF
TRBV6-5 CASSLQATNEKLFF
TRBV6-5 CASSYDRGSYNEQFF
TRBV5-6 CASSLLRSYQETQYF
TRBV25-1 CASSAAAYGYTF
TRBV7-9 CASTFSGRGSYEQYF
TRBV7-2 CASSLAMDSSETQYF
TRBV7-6 CASSPTGITNEQFF
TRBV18 CASSVLTGGGETQYF
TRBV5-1 CASSLGDRDYNEQFF
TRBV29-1 CSVEVVHEQYF
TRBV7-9 CASSPSGVNTGELFF
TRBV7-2 CASSLVREDTQYF
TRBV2 CASSGGLNTEAFF
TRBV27 CASSSNTDTQYF
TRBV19 CASRDRNTEAFF
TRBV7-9 CASSSMYTEAFF
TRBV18 CASSAGDYNEQFF
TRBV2 CASSFPGQGVETQYF
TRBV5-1 CASSLAGEGYNEQFF
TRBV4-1 CASSQPVIRDKNIQYF
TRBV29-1 CSALGAPYEQYF
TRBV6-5 CASSQDRQTYEQYF
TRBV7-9 CASSLADRVHGYTF
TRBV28 CASCDRSVLFF
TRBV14 CASSRPYRNEQFF
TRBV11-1 CASSFPSPITDTQYF
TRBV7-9 CASSFPTGFHEKLFF
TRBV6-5 CASKNFAGTEAFF
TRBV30 CASLLEDRGYEQYF
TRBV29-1 CSVESAAGGYNEQFF
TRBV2 CASKQGLVGETQYF
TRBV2 CASSEIVGGGGYTF
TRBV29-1 CSVESGNSNQPQHF
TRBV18 CASSSDSQETQYF
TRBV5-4 CASSFTGIGLSEQYF
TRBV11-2 CASSPTTSGGGNEQFF
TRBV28 CASRAGQGTGELFF
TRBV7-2 CASSLSGRAGYEQFF